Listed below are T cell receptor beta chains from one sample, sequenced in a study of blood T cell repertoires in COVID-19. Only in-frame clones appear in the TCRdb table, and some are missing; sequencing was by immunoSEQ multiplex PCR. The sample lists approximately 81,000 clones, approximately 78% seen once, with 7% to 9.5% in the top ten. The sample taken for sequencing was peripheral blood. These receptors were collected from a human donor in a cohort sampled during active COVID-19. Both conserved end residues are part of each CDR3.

CDR3aa: CASSQGQGGNSPLHF
j_gene: TRBJ1-6
v_gene: TRBV4-2
len: 15

CDR3aa: CASSKEGRLSSEPQHF
j_gene: TRBJ1-5
v_gene: TRBV19
len: 16

CDR3aa: CASSFRGGAEAFF
j_gene: TRBJ1-1
v_gene: TRBV12-3/TRBV12-4
len: 13

CDR3aa: CASSESGRVDTEAFF
j_gene: TRBJ1-1
v_gene: TRBV10-1
len: 15

CDR3aa: CASSQVGGDYTEAFF
j_gene: TRBJ1-1
v_gene: TRBV4-1
len: 15

CDR3aa: CASRVAEGSTDTQYF
j_gene: TRBJ2-3
v_gene: TRBV19
len: 15

CDR3aa: CASSVGLGGLAGNTGELFF
j_gene: TRBJ2-2
v_gene: TRBV9
len: 19

CDR3aa: CASSQDRQSNQPQHF
j_gene: TRBJ1-5
v_gene: TRBV4-2
len: 15

CDR3aa: CSASDRGLAGQETQYF
j_gene: TRBJ2-5
v_gene: TRBV20-1
len: 16

CDR3aa: CASSHSVQGQETQYF
j_gene: TRBJ2-5
v_gene: TRBV3-1/TRBV3-2
len: 15

CDR3aa: CASSLALDTQYF
j_gene: TRBJ2-3
v_gene: TRBV7-9
len: 12

CDR3aa: CASRPPGTGGPNVLTF
j_gene: TRBJ2-6
v_gene: TRBV2
len: 16

CDR3aa: CASRDLAGAHNEQFF
j_gene: TRBJ2-1
v_gene: TRBV6-4
len: 15

CDR3aa: CASSYGQLNTEAFF
j_gene: TRBJ1-1
v_gene: TRBV6-6
len: 14

CDR3aa: CASSPGGQGVNGYTF
j_gene: TRBJ1-2
v_gene: TRBV4-2
len: 15

CDR3aa: CASTRTLSRNYGYTF
j_gene: TRBJ1-2
v_gene: TRBV27
len: 15

CDR3aa: CARGARPPPSSYEQYF
j_gene: TRBJ2-7
v_gene: TRBV7-6
len: 16

CDR3aa: CASSPRSTGTPGEQYF
j_gene: TRBJ2-7
v_gene: TRBV5-1
len: 16

CDR3aa: CATDRDRTNSPLHF
j_gene: TRBJ1-6
v_gene: TRBV6-6
len: 14

CDR3aa: CASTETSGVYNEQFF
j_gene: TRBJ2-1
v_gene: TRBV2
len: 15

CDR3aa: CASSPGRGEQPQHF
j_gene: TRBJ1-5
v_gene: TRBV5-1
len: 14

CDR3aa: CASSYSSLNTEAFF
j_gene: TRBJ1-1
v_gene: TRBV6-5
len: 14

CDR3aa: CASSQGREKLFF
j_gene: TRBJ1-4
v_gene: TRBV3-1/TRBV3-2
len: 12

CDR3aa: CASSWDRNYGYTF
j_gene: TRBJ1-2
v_gene: TRBV2
len: 13

CDR3aa: CASSLNFPHRGEQYF
j_gene: TRBJ2-7
v_gene: TRBV27
len: 15

CDR3aa: CASTRQGESYEQYF
j_gene: TRBJ2-7
v_gene: TRBV5-5
len: 14

CDR3aa: CASSHQGGGESPLHF
j_gene: TRBJ1-6
v_gene: TRBV5-1
len: 15

CDR3aa: CASSLNSNTDYGYTF
j_gene: TRBJ1-2
v_gene: TRBV5-4
len: 15

CDR3aa: CASRTGEGYTF
j_gene: TRBJ1-2
v_gene: TRBV2
len: 11

CDR3aa: CASSADKNTEAFF
j_gene: TRBJ1-1
v_gene: TRBV18
len: 13

CDR3aa: CSASPDRPHNEKLFF
j_gene: TRBJ1-4
v_gene: TRBV20-1
len: 15

CDR3aa: CASSSQRGGNSNYYGYTF
j_gene: TRBJ1-2
v_gene: TRBV25-1
len: 18

CDR3aa: CASSDRLVGLTAVF
j_gene: TRBJ2-1
v_gene: TRBV7-2
len: 14

CDR3aa: CASSHAGGAETQYF
j_gene: TRBJ2-5
v_gene: TRBV3-1/TRBV3-2
len: 14

CDR3aa: CASSEAYRNTIYF
j_gene: TRBJ1-3
v_gene: TRBV2
len: 13

CDR3aa: CASSLGTADTQYF
j_gene: TRBJ2-3
v_gene: TRBV11-2
len: 13

CDR3aa: CASSKGGGADTIYF
j_gene: TRBJ1-3
v_gene: TRBV21-1
len: 14

CDR3aa: CASSASLSGASYNEQFF
j_gene: TRBJ2-1
v_gene: TRBV4-2
len: 17

CDR3aa: CASSRAPNTEAFF
j_gene: TRBJ1-1
v_gene: TRBV9
len: 13

CDR3aa: CASSSSLGYTF
j_gene: TRBJ1-2
v_gene: TRBV12-3/TRBV12-4
len: 11

CDR3aa: CSAEGGGNSYEQYF
j_gene: TRBJ2-7
v_gene: TRBV29-1
len: 14

CDR3aa: CASSSNTGTGTLPQHF
j_gene: TRBJ1-5
v_gene: TRBV5-6
len: 16

CDR3aa: CASSTPPTGGYSPLHF
j_gene: TRBJ1-6
v_gene: TRBV6-6
len: 16

CDR3aa: CASSQDGRKTEAFF
j_gene: TRBJ1-1
v_gene: TRBV3-1/TRBV3-2
len: 14

CDR3aa: CASSRDRGNTEAFF
j_gene: TRBJ1-1
v_gene: TRBV7-9
len: 14

CDR3aa: CASSLDRDYGYTF
j_gene: TRBJ1-2
v_gene: TRBV5-4
len: 13

CDR3aa: CASSFPGGTEAFF
j_gene: TRBJ1-1
v_gene: TRBV27
len: 13

CDR3aa: CASSPPLVSLQQYF
j_gene: TRBJ2-7
v_gene: TRBV7-3
len: 14

CDR3aa: CASSDTGGRYGYTF
j_gene: TRBJ1-2
v_gene: TRBV6-1
len: 14

CDR3aa: CASSEVGTGGLENF
j_gene: TRBJ2-7
v_gene: TRBV2
len: 14

CDR3aa: CASSQEVGTSGRTTSETQYF
j_gene: TRBJ2-5
v_gene: TRBV4-2
len: 20

CDR3aa: CASTRVYEQYF
j_gene: TRBJ2-7
v_gene: TRBV6-5
len: 11

CDR3aa: CASSGGRPRVTNNEQFF
j_gene: TRBJ2-1
v_gene: TRBV19
len: 17

CDR3aa: CASSTRWQGGTEAFF
j_gene: TRBJ1-1
v_gene: TRBV6-5
len: 15

CDR3aa: CASSYSVRGSGNTIYF
j_gene: TRBJ1-3
v_gene: TRBV6-5
len: 16

CDR3aa: CASSYKVGGLTQPQHF
j_gene: TRBJ1-5
v_gene: TRBV6-2/TRBV6-3
len: 16

CDR3aa: CASSYSRGASPLHF
j_gene: TRBJ1-6
v_gene: TRBV6-5
len: 14